This T cell receptor (beta chain) was sequenced in a study of patients and donors after allogeneic stem cell transplantation. Each CDR3 protein gets one entry after TCRdb re-called the RT-PCR reads with MiXCR. Of 900,000 to 1,000,000 distinct CDR3 sequences listed, about a sixth are singletons. This clonotype was counted between two and nine times. The CDR3 runs 11 residues. Trimming removed 5 bases at V and 6 bases at J, with 4 bases between. The source material was blood, either unsorted or a sorted T cell fraction (not recorded which). The J gene is TRBJ1-4, the V gene TRBV12-3 or TRBV12-4; D gene uncertain. The sequence derives from a human donor who was either an allogeneic HSCT recipient or a stem cell or donor lymphocyte infusion donor (not recorded which). It is not recorded whose cells these are; they may come from a transplant donor. CDR3 protein: CASSAYEKLFF. The CDR3 DNA reads as TGTGCCAGCAGTGCTTATGAAAAACTGTTTTTT.